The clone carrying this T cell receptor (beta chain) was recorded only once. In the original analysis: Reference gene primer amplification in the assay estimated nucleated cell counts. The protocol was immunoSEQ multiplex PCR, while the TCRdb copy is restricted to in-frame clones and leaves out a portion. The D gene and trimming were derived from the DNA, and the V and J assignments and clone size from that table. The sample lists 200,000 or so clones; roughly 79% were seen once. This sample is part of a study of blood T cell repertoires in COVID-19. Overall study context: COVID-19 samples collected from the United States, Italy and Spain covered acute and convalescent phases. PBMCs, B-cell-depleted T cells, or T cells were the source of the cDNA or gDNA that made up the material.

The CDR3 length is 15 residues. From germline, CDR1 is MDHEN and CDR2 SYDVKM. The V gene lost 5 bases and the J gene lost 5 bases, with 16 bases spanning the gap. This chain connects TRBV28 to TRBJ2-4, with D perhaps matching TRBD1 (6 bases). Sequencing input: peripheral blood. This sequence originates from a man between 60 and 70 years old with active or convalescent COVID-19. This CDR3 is CASSRAGTKQNIQYF. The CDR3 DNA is TGTGCCAGCAGTCGAGCCGGGACAAAACAAAACATTCAGTACTTC. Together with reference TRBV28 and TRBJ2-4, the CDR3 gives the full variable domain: DVKVTQSSRYLVKRTGEKVFLECVQDMDHENMFWYRQDPGLGLRLIYFSYDVKMKEKGDIPEGYSVSREKKERFSLILESASTNQTSMYLCASSRAGTKQNIQYFGAGTRLSVL.